The source of this T cell receptor (beta chain) is a study of response to subunit inactivated influenza vaccine. General study points: Seasonal influenza vaccination, on each occasion, was suggested by the authors to recruit few new T cells.

Ten or more counts support this clonotype. What it recognizes is unknown. This CDR3 has 15 amino acids. Trimming took 1 base from V and 3 from J, leaving 11 bases between them. CDR1 is LGHNA and CDR2 is YSLEER in the germline V gene. TCRdb re-called the RT-PCR reads through MiXCR, storing one row per CDR3 protein. This repertoire shows approximately 570,000 distinct CDR3 sequences, 6.5% to 8% found once; its top ten account for 10% to 15%. Sequenced material: PBMCs from blood, taken 23 to 25 months after vaccination. This clonotype was obtained from a man aged 45 to 70 who received an inactivated influenza vaccine. The gene calls are TRBV4-3 and TRBJ2-3; D remains ambiguous. DNA of the CDR3: TGCGCCAGCAGCCAAGTCCCCGGATCTACAGATACGCAGTATTTT. Its protein is CASSQVPGSTDTQYF.